This TCR beta chain was identified in a study of CD8 T cells in ankylosing spondylitis. General study points: Several highly homologous variants formed a TCR beta motif that appeared characteristic of ankylosing spondylitis blood.

This clonotype occurred a few times. Its specificity is not known. V lost 5 bases to trimming and J lost 6 bases; unmatched junction nucleotides: 13. CDR3 length: 18 residues. Germline CDR1 reads LNHDA; CDR2 reads SQIVND (reference sequence). MiXCR, run by TCRdb on the 5' RACE reads, gives a single entry per CDR3 protein. The sample has roughly 370,000 distinct CDR3 sequences; about 20% are singletons. The source material was blood, either unsorted or a sorted T cell fraction (not recorded which). The chain couples TRBV19 to TRBJ2-3; 14 positions agree with TRBD2. The sequence was obtained from a male donor with ankylosing spondylitis. CDR3 DNA sequence: TGTGCCAGTAGTGAACGCGGGACTAGCGGGAGCTACGTCGATACGCAGTATTTT. Encoded protein: CASSERGTSGSYVDTQYF.